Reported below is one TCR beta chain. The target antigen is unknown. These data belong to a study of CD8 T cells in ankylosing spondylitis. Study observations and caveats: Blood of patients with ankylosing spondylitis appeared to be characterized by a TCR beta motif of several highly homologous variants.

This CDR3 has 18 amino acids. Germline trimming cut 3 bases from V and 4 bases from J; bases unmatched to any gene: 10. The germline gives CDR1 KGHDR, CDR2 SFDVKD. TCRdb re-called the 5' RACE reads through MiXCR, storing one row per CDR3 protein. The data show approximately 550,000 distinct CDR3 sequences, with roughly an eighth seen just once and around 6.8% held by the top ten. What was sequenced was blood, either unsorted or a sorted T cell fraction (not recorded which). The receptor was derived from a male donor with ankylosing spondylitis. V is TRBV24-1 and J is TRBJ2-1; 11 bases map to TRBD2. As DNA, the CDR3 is TGTGCCACCAGTGATACTAGCGGGGGACCTCTACCATACAATGAGCAGTTCTTC. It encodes CATSDTSGGPLPYNEQFF.